The rows below give T cell receptor beta chains drawn from one sample of a study of blood T cell repertoires in COVID-19. Some clones are missing from TCRdb's copy, which holds only in-frame ones; the method was immunoSEQ multiplex PCR. The sample carries some 130,000 clones, about nine tenths recorded once. The sequenced sample was peripheral blood. The receptors here all came from a man between 45 and 60 years old with acute or convalescent COVID-19. CDR3s include the opening cysteine and the closing phenylalanine or tryptophan. Fields, in order: D gene, V gene, J gene, clone size, CDR3 protein, CDR3 DNA. A D gene is named only where the DNA matches it firmly. Only part of the rows carry a size: once, few, many, or a class if the clone is expanded.

D: TRBD1; V: TRBV11-2; J: TRBJ1-1; size: NA; CDR3: CASSSIRQGEAFF; DNA: TGTGCCAGCAGCTCAATCAGACAGGGCGAAGCTTTCTTT
D: TRBD2; V: TRBV7-3; J: TRBJ2-5; size: NA; CDR3: CASSLTRASGGAVETQYF; DNA: TGTGCCAGCAGCTTAACACGCGCTAGCGGGGGGGCGGTGGAGACCCAGTACTTC
D: NA; V: TRBV2; J: TRBJ2-1; size: few; CDR3: CASSEAPVSLEQFF; DNA: TGTGCCAGCAGTGAAGCCCCCGTTAGTCTTGAGCAGTTCTTC
D: NA; V: TRBV3-1/TRBV3-2; J: TRBJ2-1; size: NA; CDR3: CASSHPGEIEQFF; DNA: TGTGCCAGCAGCCACCCAGGGGAGATTGAGCAGTTCTTC
D: NA; V: TRBV5-4; J: TRBJ2-2; size: few; CDR3: CASSPQGSWRAGELFF; DNA: TGTGCCAGCAGCCCCCAGGGCTCTTGGCGCGCCGGGGAGCTGTTTTTT
D: TRBD1; V: TRBV3-1/TRBV3-2; J: TRBJ1-1; size: NA; CDR3: CASSNKQGMWNTEAFF; DNA: TGTGCCAGCAGTAACAAACAGGGGATGTGGAACACTGAAGCTTTCTTT
D: NA; V: TRBV4-2; J: TRBJ2-3; size: NA; CDR3: CASSQGRGGATDTQYF; DNA: TGTGCCAGCAGCCAAGGGAGGGGGGGGGCCACAGATACGCAGTATTTT
D: NA; V: TRBV28; J: TRBJ1-5; size: NA; CDR3: CASKAGGGYNQPQHF; DNA: TGTGCCAGCAAAGCCGGCGGCGGGTATAATCAGCCCCAGCATTTT
D: TRBD1; V: TRBV5-1; J: TRBJ1-2; size: NA; CDR3: CASSQGTADYGYTF; DNA: TGCGCCAGCAGCCAAGGGACAGCCGATTATGGCTACACCTTC
D: TRBD2; V: TRBV5-4; J: TRBJ2-3; size: once; CDR3: CASSLTSGSRTDTQYF; DNA: TGTGCCAGCAGCTTGACTAGCGGGAGCCGCACAGATACGCAGTATTTT
D: NA; V: TRBV6-6; J: TRBJ1-4; size: NA; CDR3: CASKLTTGDNEKLFF; DNA: TGTGCCAGCAAGTTAACGACGGGAGATAATGAAAAACTGTTTTTT
D: NA; V: TRBV10-3; J: TRBJ1-4; size: NA; CDR3: CATREGGNEKLFF; DNA: TGTGCCACCCGGGAGGGGGGGAATGAAAAACTGTTTTTT
D: TRBD1; V: TRBV27; J: TRBJ1-1; size: NA; CDR3: CASSIIPGQGASVF; DNA: TGTGCCAGCAGTATCATTCCGGGACAGGGGGCGTCGGTCTTT
D: NA; V: TRBV5-1; J: TRBJ1-2; size: NA; CDR3: CASSPGPRGPGSAGYTF; DNA: TGCGCCAGCAGCCCCGGCCCCAGAGGGCCCGGTTCAGCCGGCTACACCTTC
D: NA; V: TRBV4-1; J: TRBJ1-5; size: NA; CDR3: CASSPPGLNQPQHF; DNA: TGCGCCAGCAGCCCGCCGGGTCTAAATCAGCCCCAGCATTTT
D: NA; V: TRBV2; J: TRBJ2-1; size: NA; CDR3: CATAGYNEQFF; DNA: TGTGCCACCGCCGGGTACAATGAGCAGTTCTTC
D: TRBD1; V: TRBV2; J: TRBJ1-5; size: NA; CDR3: CASQGGDQPQHF; DNA: TGTGCCAGCCAGGGGGGCGATCAGCCCCAGCATTTT